The 5 T cell receptor beta chains below all came from one sample that was sequenced in a study of blood T cell repertoires in COVID-19. Here immunoSEQ multiplex PCR was the method, and the copy in TCRdb shows in-frame clones only, minus some. The top ten clones hold approximately 5% of a sample with tens of thousands of clones, about 82% of them seen once. Sequencing used peripheral blood. The receptor set was obtained from a man between 65 and 85 years old with acute or convalescent COVID-19.

The chain carries TRBV7-3 and TRBJ1-1; D uncertain. The CDR3 runs 13 residues. V gave up 6 bases and J gave up 5 bases, with 13 bases separating them. CDR1 and CDR2 from the germline V gene are SGHTA and FQGTGA. The CDR3 region has the DNA TGTGCCAGCAGTAGCCGCCCGGGGACTGAAGCTTTCTTT. Translating it yields CASSSRPGTEAFF.

This clone occurred a few times. The V call is TRBV14, the J call TRBJ2-1; possible D gene TRBD2, 6 bases. Trimming shortened V by 1 base and J by 2 bases, and 15 bases separated the two germline ends. Germline values: CDR1 SGHDN, CDR2 FVKESK. The CDR3 contains 17 residues. The CDR3 nucleotides are TGTGCCAGCAGCCAAGTCGGGGCTAGCGCTCCCTACAATGAGCAGTTCTTC. Translated: CASSQVGASAPYNEQFF.

This clone was recorded once. The rearrangement joins TRBV7-6 to TRBJ2-3; D might be TRBD2 (6 bases). Trimming pared 5 bases from V and 3 bases from J, leaving 15 bases between. The germline gives CDR1 SGHVS, CDR2 FNYEAQ. The CDR3 sequence is 15 residues long. The chain's CDR3 is CASSPRSSGTDTQYF. The CDR3 bases are TGTGCCAGCAGCCCAAGGAGTAGCGGTACAGATACGCAGTATTTT.

This chain connects TRBV7-2 to TRBJ1-2; D is possibly TRBD1 (6 bases). Germline CDR1 SGHTA, CDR2 FQGNSA. Trimming cost V 6 bases and J 7 bases, with 15 bases left between them. The CDR3 spans 13 residues. Here the CDR3 DNA reads TGTGCCAGCAGTCCAAGGGGGATCGGTGGCTACACCTTC. Its translation: CASSPRGIGGYTF.

V usage is TRBV6-4 and J usage is TRBJ1-1; TRBD1 matches 8 bases. CDR3 length: 15 amino acids. Germline CDR1 is MRHNA and CDR2 is SNTAGT. Trimming took 0 bases from V and 5 from J; bases not matched to a gene: 5. In DNA, the CDR3 is TGTGCCAGCAGTGACTCGCTTACAGGGGGTACTGAAGCTTTCTTT. Its protein product is CASSDSLTGGTEAFF.